The clone carrying this T cell receptor (beta chain) has only one observation. Its antigen is as yet unknown. These data originate in a study of vaccination and CD4 T cells after COVID-19. Study as a whole: Post-vaccine sampling followed dose two by a median roughly 65 days (range 14 to 241).

Treatment in this sample: approximately nine-day PBMC culture with coronavirus spike peptide pools or control peptides (ViraFEST assay). Oncomine TCR Beta short-read sequencing was applied to DNA from cultured CD4+ T cells. One entry per CDR3 protein results from TCRdb running MiXCR on the PCR reads. Altogether about 25,000 distinct CDR3 sequences are present, about half being singletons, with the ten largest covering roughly 6.1%. What was sequenced was CD4+ T cells from blood, cultured in vitro. The receptor was derived from a human donor who had recovered from COVID-19.

Here the CDR3 reads CASSLGRNEQFF. CDR3 nucleotides: TGTGCCAGCAGCTTAGGGCGAAATGAGCAGTTCTTC. This chain uses TRBV7-3 with TRBJ2-1, with unresolved D. The germline gives CDR1 SGHTA, CDR2 FQGTGA. The CDR3 length is 12 residues. The V end was cut by 2 bases, the J end by 7 bases, with 6 bases between.